What follows describes a single T cell receptor (beta chain). As yet, its antigen is unknown. Libraries were made from TCR beta cDNA, and they carried unique molecular identifiers. TCRdb ran MiXCR on the PCR reads and lists one entry per CDR3 protein. Here the sample spans roughly 870,000 distinct CDR3 sequences, around 53% being singletons. The CDR3 totals 13 residues. Deletions cut 5 bases from V and 6 bases from J, with 14 bases between. From germline, CDR1 is SGHAT and CDR2 FQNNGV. The entry originates in a study of post-analysis software for immune sequencing data. At the level of the study: The study covered relapsing-remitting, secondary progressive and progressive-relapsing courses of multiple sclerosis.

General study results and limits: Batch-mates among the samples co-clustered strongly by F measure. With TRBV5-6, TRBV5-1 and TRBV20-1 included, several TRBV segments were more frequent in patients than in controls.

The sample comprised blood. The sequence was obtained from a girl aged 10 to 17 with multiple sclerosis. The chain joins TRBV11-2 to TRBJ2-7; D unclear. The CDR3 DNA is TGTGCCAGCAGCATGGCGGATCGTTCCGAGCAGTACTTC. This gives the protein CASSMADRSEQYF.